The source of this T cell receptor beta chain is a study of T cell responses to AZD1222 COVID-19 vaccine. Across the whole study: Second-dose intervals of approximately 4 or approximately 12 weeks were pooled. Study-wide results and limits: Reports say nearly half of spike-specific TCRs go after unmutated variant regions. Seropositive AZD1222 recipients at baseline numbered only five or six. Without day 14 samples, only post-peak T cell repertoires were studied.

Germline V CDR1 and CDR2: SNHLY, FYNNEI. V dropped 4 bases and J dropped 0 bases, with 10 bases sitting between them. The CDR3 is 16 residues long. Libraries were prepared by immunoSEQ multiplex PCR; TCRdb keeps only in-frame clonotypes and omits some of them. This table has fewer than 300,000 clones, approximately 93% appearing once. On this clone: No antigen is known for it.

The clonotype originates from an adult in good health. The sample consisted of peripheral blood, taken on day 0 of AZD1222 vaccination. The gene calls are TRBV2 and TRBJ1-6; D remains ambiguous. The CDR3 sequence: CASSGTASSYNSPLHF. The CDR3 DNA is TGTGCCAGCAGTGGGACCGCCAGCTCCTATAATTCACCCCTCCACTTT.